This TCR beta chain was captured in a study of shared clonotypes between healthy human individuals. Using immunoSEQ multiplex PCR, the repertoire was profiled, and TCRdb retains in-frame clones only, with some absent. This table has millions of clones, around 95% appearing once. The CDR3 runs to 16 residues. From germline, CDR1 is SGHTA and CDR2 FQGNSA. Trimming pared 2 bases from V and 0 bases from J, leaving 8 bases between. The origin of this receptor is a man between 18 and 29 years old in good health. The specimen sequenced was naive CD4+ T cells sorted from blood. The subset is: CD45RA+ positively selected. V is TRBV7-2 and J is TRBJ2-6, with D possibly called TRBD1 or TRBD2 (5 bases each). CDR3 nucleotide sequence: TGTGCCAGCAGCTTAAATGGGGGCTCTGGGGCCAACGTCCTGACTTTC. The encoded protein is CASSLNGGSGANVLTF.